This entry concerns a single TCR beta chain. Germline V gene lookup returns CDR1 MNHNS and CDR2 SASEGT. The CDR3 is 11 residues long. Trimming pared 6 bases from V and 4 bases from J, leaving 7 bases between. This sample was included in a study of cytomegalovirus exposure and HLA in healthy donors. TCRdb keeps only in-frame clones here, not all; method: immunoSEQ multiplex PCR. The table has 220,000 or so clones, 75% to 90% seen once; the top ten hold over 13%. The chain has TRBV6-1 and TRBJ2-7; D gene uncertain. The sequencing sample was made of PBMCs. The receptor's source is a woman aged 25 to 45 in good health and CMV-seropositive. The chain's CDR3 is CASRLNYEQYF. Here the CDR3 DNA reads TGTGCCAGCAGGCTCAATTACGAGCAGTACTTC.